This T cell receptor (beta chain) was observed in a study of siplizumab effects on memory and regulatory T cells. Study-wide results and limits: Proliferating Tregs from siplizumab cultures lacked functional confirmation of suppression. Naive T cells, seemingly more diverse than memory cells, seemed major alloresponse contributors. It was not possible to assign a naive or memory phenotype to roughly 75-97% of proliferating CD4+ or CD8+ clones.

The repertoire was sequenced with immunoSEQ multiplex PCR; TCRdb's copy has only in-frame clones and lacks some. The repertoire holds about 91,000 clones, with 93% as singletons. A word on this clone: What it recognizes is unknown.

The germline V gene has CDR1 MGHRA and CDR2 YSYEKL. The CDR3 runs to 15 residues. V was shortened by 4 bases and J by 2 bases, with 11 bases between the two germline ends. The sequence was collected from a human donor in good health. The rearrangement uses TRBV4-1 and TRBJ2-2, with D perhaps matching TRBD1 (6 bases). The sequencing sample was made of CD8+ T cells sorted from blood. CDR3 sequence (DNA): TGCGCCAGCAGCCGCGTGACAGGAAACACCGGGGAGCTGTTTTTT. Protein sequence: CASSRVTGNTGELFF.